This T cell receptor beta chain was captured by sequencing in a study of CD8 T cells in ankylosing spondylitis. Study-level points and caveats: Among TCR beta sequences, a motif of under ten highly homologous variants appeared characteristic of ankylosing spondylitis blood.

As the method for making TCR beta libraries, quantitative 5'-RACE with molecular barcodes was used. TCRdb called the 5' RACE reads again in MiXCR, with one record for every CDR3 protein. The sample records 700,000 to 1,000,000 distinct CDR3 sequences, 10% to 15% being singletons. This clonotype appeared a few times. Its matching antigen is unknown. Trimming took 4 bases from V and 5 from J; bases not matched to a gene: 11. The CDR3 sequence is 16 residues long. CDR1 is LGHDT, CDR2 YNNKEL, per germline (reference sequence). This chain joins TRBV3-1 and TRBJ2-5, with 9 nucleotides matching TRBD1. This clonotype was sampled from a male donor with ankylosing spondylitis. Sequencing used blood, either unsorted or a sorted T cell fraction (not recorded which). The CDR3 DNA reads TGTGCCAGCAGCCCCCGGGACAGGGCGACTTGGGAGACCCAGTACTTC. Residues: CASSPRDRATWETQYF.